The 24 T cell receptor beta chains reported below all come from one sample, sequenced in a study of blood T cell repertoires in COVID-19. TCRdb keeps only in-frame clones here, not all; method: immunoSEQ multiplex PCR. The table records about 110,000 clones, around 81% of them present only once. Sequencing was performed on peripheral blood. The receptors originated from a woman in her seventies with acute or convalescent COVID-19.

The rearrangement joins TRBV7-2 to TRBJ1-6, with D unclear. CDR1 is SGHTA and CDR2 is FQGNSA in the germline V gene. Trimming took off 3 bases at V and 6 bases at J, with 12 bases between the two ends. There are 15 residues in the CDR3. This CDR3 is CASSFQLGGNSPLHF. The CDR3 DNA is TGTGCCAGCAGCTTCCAATTGGGAGGTAATTCACCCCTCCACTTT.

This chain connects TRBV6-5 to TRBJ2-5; possibly TRBD1 for D (5 bases). Germline V gives CDR1 MNHEY, CDR2 SVGAGI. The CDR3 extends over 15 amino acids. Trimming took off 0 bases at V and 4 bases at J, with 12 bases between the two ends. In nucleotides, the CDR3 is TGTGCCAGCAGTTACTCCTACGACAGTGTAGAGACCCAGTACTTC. Its protein is CASSYSYDSVETQYF.

The J gene is TRBJ2-1, the V gene TRBV4-3, with a tentative D call TRBD2 (5 bases). The CDR3 has 13 residues. The germline V gene encodes CDR1 LGHNA and CDR2 YSLEER. V lost 4 bases to trimming and J lost 3 bases, with 7 bases between them. The CDR3 protein is CASSPGVYNEQFF. The CDR3 DNA reads as TGCGCCAGCAGCCCCGGGGTCTACAATGAGCAGTTCTTC.

This rearrangement joins TRBV2 to TRBJ1-4; D is unclear. V was cut by 7 bases and J by 0 bases, with 18 bases left in between. Germline-derived CDR1 and CDR2 are SNHLY and FYNNEI. This CDR3 has 17 residues. This CDR3 reads CASTDYVRTATNEKLFF. The CDR3 DNA follows: TGTGCCAGCACCGATTACGTGAGGACTGCAACTAATGAAAAACTGTTTTTT.

As for this clone: One junction end does not reproduce the germline sequence, and a read error may be involved. This rearrangement joins TRBV20-1 to TRBJ1-4, with D unresolved. CDR3 length: 11 amino acids. CDR1 is DFQATT and CDR2 is SNEGSKA in the germline V gene (reference sequence). CDR3 in DNA: TGTGCGGCGGCAACTAATGAAAAACTGTTTTTT. Its translation: CAAATNEKLFF.

The chain recombines TRBV5-1 with TRBJ2-5; 8 positions agree with TRBD2. This CDR3 spans 16 amino acids. V lost 0 bases and J lost 5; bases outside the gene matches: 9. Looked up from germline, CDR1 is SGHRS and CDR2 is YFSETQ. This CDR3 is CASSLAGGTRAETQYF. CDR3 nucleotide sequence: TGCGCCAGCAGCTTGGCCGGAGGGACTAGGGCTGAGACCCAGTACTTC. Based on the CDR3 plus reference TRBV5-1 and TRBJ2-5, the full variable domain is KAGVTQTPRYLIKTRGQQVTLSCSPISGHRSVSWYQQTPGQGLQFLFEYFSETQRNKGNFPGRFSGRQFSNSRSEMNVSTLELGDSALYLCASSLAGGTRAETQYFGPGTRLLVL.

This rearrangement joins TRBV5-6 to TRBJ2-7; weak D call: TRBD2 (7 bases). The CDR3 has 15 amino acids. Trimming removed 6 bases from V and 3 bases from J, with 19 bases in between. CDR1 is SGHDT and CDR2 is YYEEEE in the germline V gene. The CDR3 sequence is CASTDLTGGHYEQYF. In DNA, the CDR3 is TGTGCCAGCACCGATTTGACGGGGGGCCACTACGAGCAGTACTTC.

The rearrangement joins TRBV4-2 to TRBJ2-7, with 10 bases identical to TRBD1. Germline lookup yields CDR1 LGHNA and CDR2 YNFKEQ. J gave up 5 bases and V 2 bases, and 12 bases lay outside the gene matches. The CDR3 covers 17 residues. In DNA form, the CDR3 reads TGTGCCAGCAGCCAATCCCCTACCGGGACAGGGGTGAACGAGCAGTACTTC. Translation gives CASSQSPTGTGVNEQYF.

The chain combines TRBV5-1 with TRBJ2-7, with 8 bases fitting TRBD2. Germline CDR1 SGHRS, CDR2 YFSETQ. The CDR3 totals 16 residues. The junction had 11 bases not matched to a gene; V was cut back by 4 bases and J by 2 bases. The CDR3 is CASSAGGLAGAYEQYF. CDR3 DNA: TGCGCCAGCAGCGCCGGCGGACTAGCCGGGGCCTACGAGCAGTACTTC.

The chain has TRBV7-3 and TRBJ2-3; D is unclear. The CDR3 has 13 amino acids. Germline V lookup: CDR1 SGHTA, CDR2 FQGTGA. Trimming cost V 2 bases and J 4 bases, with 7 bases left between them. CDR3 DNA sequence: TGTGCCAGCAGCTTACTCTCCGCAGATACGCAGTATTTT. Translating gives CASSLLSADTQYF.

The chain couples TRBV28 to TRBJ1-2; maybe TRBD1 (6 bases). V was pared by 7 bases and J by 6 bases, with 18 bases between. From germline, CDR1 is MDHEN and CDR2 SYDVKM. CDR3 length: 14 amino acids. The CDR3 DNA sequence: TGTGCCAGCAATACCGGGACATACCTGAATGGCTACACCTTC. The encoded protein is CASNTGTYLNGYTF.

The chain uses TRBV28 and TRBJ2-1; 8 nucleotides line up with TRBD2. The CDR3 loop spans 16 amino acids. The germline gives CDR1 MDHEN, CDR2 SYDVKM. After removal of 5 bases from V and 7 bases from J, the junction contained 13 bases not matched to a gene. The CDR3 coding sequence is TGTGCCAGCAGTCCGGGGGGGGCGCAGGGAATAAATGAGCAGTTCTTC. Protein sequence: CASSPGGAQGINEQFF.

In DNA form, the CDR3 reads TGTGCCAGCAGCTCATGGGGGCCCTTACAAGAGACCCAGTACTTC. Translated, it gives CASSSWGPLQETQYF. The chain employs TRBV7-9 and TRBJ2-5; a possible D gene is TRBD1 (6 bases). This CDR3 comprises 15 residues. V lost 4 bases and J 2 bases, leaving 14 bases between the germline ends. Germline lookup yields CDR1 SEHNR and CDR2 FQNEAQ (reference sequence).

This clone showed up just a few times. The chain links TRBV4-3 to TRBJ1-4; 8 positions match TRBD1. Per the germline V gene, CDR1 is LGHNA and CDR2 is YSLEER. The V gene end was trimmed by 4 bases and the J gene end by 5 bases; junction bases not matched to a gene: 9. The CDR3 runs 16 residues. The DNA of the CDR3 is TGCGCCAGCAGCCTGACAGGGGTGACGGAAAATGAAAAACTGTTTTTT. This encodes CASSLTGVTENEKLFF.

The chain links TRBV18 to TRBJ1-4; perhaps TRBD1 as D (5 bases). Trimming took off 3 bases at V and 7 bases at J, with 15 bases between the two ends. The CDR3 covers 15 residues. The germline gives CDR1 KGHSH, CDR2 LQKENI. The CDR3 coding sequence is TGTGCCAGCTCACCGTACAGGCCCGAGGCTGAAAAACTGTTTTTT. Amino acids: CASSPYRPEAEKLFF. The variable domain in full, completed from reference TRBV18 and TRBJ1-4, reads NAGVMQNPRHLVRRRGQEARLRCSPMKGHSHVYWYRQLPEEGLKFMVYLQKENIIDESGMPKERFSAEFPKEGPSILRIQQVVRGDSAAYFCASSPYRPEAEKLFFGSGTQLSVL.

V usage is TRBV20-1 and J usage is TRBJ1-1; no definite D call. The CDR3 totals 10 residues. Trimming removed 5 bases from V and 2 bases from J, with 3 bases in between. Germline V lookup: CDR1 DFQATT, CDR2 SNEGSKA (reference sequence). The CDR3 DNA reads TGCAGTGCTCATAACACTGAAGCTTTCTTT. Protein product: CSAHNTEAFF.

The table lists this clone with a count of one. The chain couples TRBV6-6 to TRBJ1-5; the match to TRBD1 covers 9 bases. J gave up 1 base and V 6 bases, and 1 base lay outside the gene matches. This CDR3 contains 14 residues. Germline assignment: CDR1 MNHNY and CDR2 SVGAGI (reference sequence). CDR3 in DNA: TGTGCCAGCAGACAGGGGGCGAGCAATCAGCCCCAGCATTTT. Its protein is CASRQGASNQPQHF.

The chain employs TRBV30 and TRBJ1-2; tentatively, D is TRBD1 (5 bases). The CDR3 covers 13 residues. V shed 0 bases and J shed 2 bases, with 7 bases lying between them. From germline, CDR1 is GTSNPN and CDR2 SVGIG (reference sequence). CDR3 bases: TGTGCCTGGAGTGTGGGGCGCAACTATGGCTACACCTTC. This translates into CAWSVGRNYGYTF.

The rearrangement joins TRBV5-1 to TRBJ1-1, with unresolved D. Trimming pared 3 bases from V and 2 bases from J, leaving 17 bases between. The CDR3 is made up of 16 amino acids. The germline V gene encodes CDR1 SGHRS and CDR2 YFSETQ. CDR3 DNA: TGCGCCAGCAGCTCACGCCCTACCGGAGTCAACACTGAAGCTTTCTTT. Protein product: CASSSRPTGVNTEAFF.

Only a few counts were recorded for this clone. This chain connects TRBV5-4 to TRBJ2-1; TRBD1 matches at 8 bases. The CDR3 runs to 14 residues. J gave up 8 bases and V 4 bases, and 8 bases lay outside the gene matches. Germline CDR1 reads SGHNT; CDR2 reads YYREEE (reference sequence). CDR3 sequence (DNA): TGTGCCAGCAGCCCCAGGGGGCCTAGGGATGAGCAGTTCTTC. As protein: CASSPRGPRDEQFF.

This clone has only a few counts. The chain uses TRBV19 and TRBJ1-2; perhaps TRBD1 as D (5 bases). The CDR3 contains 12 residues. Germline CDR1 is LNHDA and CDR2 is SQIVND (reference sequence). Trimming removed 5 bases at V and 8 bases at J, with 12 bases between. The CDR3 sequence: CASSAPGGGYTF. In DNA, the CDR3 is TGTGCCAGTAGTGCTCCGGGGGGAGGCTACACCTTC.

The rearrangement joins TRBV11-2 to TRBJ1-1; unclear D gene. Germline CDR1 reads SGHAT; CDR2 reads FQNNGV. CDR3 length: 16 residues. V was trimmed by 5 bases and J by 0 bases, leaving 16 bases between them. CDR3 loop: CASSPNMWAMNTEAFF. As DNA, the CDR3 is TGTGCCAGCAGCCCGAATATGTGGGCCATGAACACTGAAGCTTTCTTT.

The V and J genes are TRBV19 and TRBJ1-2, with D possibly matching TRBD1 (5 bases). V was clipped by 7 bases and J by 4 bases, with 16 bases between them. This CDR3 region has 14 residues. Germline CDR1 reads LNHDA; CDR2 reads SQIVND (reference sequence). This CDR3 is CASIPAGGGYGYTF. For the CDR3, the DNA is TGTGCCAGTATTCCGGCAGGCGGGGGCTATGGCTACACCTTC.

The chain employs TRBV28 and TRBJ1-5; D perhaps matches TRBD1 (5 bases). This CDR3 has 14 amino acids. CDR1 is MDHEN, CDR2 SYDVKM, per germline. The V gene lost 6 bases and the J gene lost 5 bases, with 14 bases spanning the gap. CDR3 protein: CASRRAGPDQPQHF. CDR3 DNA sequence: TGTGCCAGCAGACGAGCAGGGCCGGATCAGCCCCAGCATTTT.